This T cell receptor (beta chain) came from a study of post-analysis software for immune sequencing data (dated by TCRdb to the mid-2010s). With regard to the full study: Recorded disease courses included relapsing-remitting, secondary progressive and progressive-relapsing multiple sclerosis, with some patients lacking subtype annotation. The multiple sclerosis patient repertoires were compared with 11 previously published healthy control repertoires from donors aged about 6 to 26 years. A subset of samples was prepared in parallel using single-end sample barcoding, then pooled and co-amplified after Illumina adapter ligation. The study at large found these results: When samples were clustered directly using the F measure, samples prepared in the same batch co-clustered strongly, which prompted a batch-effect correction. Significantly lower normalized Chao1 diversity was found in multiple sclerosis patients than in controls, suggesting substantial peripheral T-cell clonal expansion. The control group was slightly older than the multiple sclerosis patient group. Significantly higher frequencies in patients than in controls were found for about five TRBV segments, including TRBV5-6, TRBV5-1 and TRBV20-1.

To prepare the library, PCR was applied. The run used an Illumina HiSeq 2500. To reduce PCR and sequencing biases, unique molecular identifiers were built into the TCR beta cDNA libraries. Some 500,000 cDNA molecules were obtained for every 1 to 10 million input T cells, so each molecule roughly corresponded to one T cell. The patient libraries were prepared and sequenced with the same protocol used for the earlier healthy control dataset. Within a given batch, samples were prepared together, multiplexed and sequenced on the same HiSeq lane. The original pipeline was this. Raw barcoded reads were processed with MIGEC, and single-read molecular identifier groups were discarded before consensus assembly and CDR3 extraction. Clonotype tables were post-analysed with VDJtools, and diversity was normalized by down-sampling all datasets to the smallest sample size. In repertoire overlap clustering, CDR3 amino acid sequences, but not nucleotide sequences, were matched to correct batch-related cross-sample contamination. TCRdb trimmed the raw reads at Q25, called clones with MiXCR and kept productive beta chains. Entries that share a CDR3 protein sequence are merged under the most common genes and DNA. These V and J calls are TCRdb output, not the study's own analysis. For this sample there are roughly 670,000 distinct CDR3 sequences; 59% appear just once. Approximately 10% of the sample lies in the top ten.

A note on this clonotype: Its binding antigen is unknown. Base qualities are missing; no much larger clone stands one base away.

The germline V gene provides CDR1 MDHEN and CDR2 SYDVKM. Counted from cysteine to phenylalanine, this CDR3 has 14 amino acids. Only the CDR3 part of the read is kept: 42 bases, read in frame from the first base. To demonstrate the VDJtools post-analysis software, TCR beta repertoires were profiled from the peripheral blood of roughly 14 young patients with multiple sclerosis. The multiple sclerosis patients were children and adolescents ranging in age from roughly 6 to 16 years. Sequencing input: blood. This chain joins TRBV28 to TRBJ2-5; the D segment cannot be called with confidence. TRBJ2-7 matches the DNA end more closely, so the J call is doubtful. This clonotype originated in a girl aged 2-9 years with multiple sclerosis. The CDR3 region has the sequence CASTTRRPNYEQYF. In nucleotide form, the sequence is TGTGCCAGCACGACCCGTCGCCCCAATTACGAGCAGTACTTC.